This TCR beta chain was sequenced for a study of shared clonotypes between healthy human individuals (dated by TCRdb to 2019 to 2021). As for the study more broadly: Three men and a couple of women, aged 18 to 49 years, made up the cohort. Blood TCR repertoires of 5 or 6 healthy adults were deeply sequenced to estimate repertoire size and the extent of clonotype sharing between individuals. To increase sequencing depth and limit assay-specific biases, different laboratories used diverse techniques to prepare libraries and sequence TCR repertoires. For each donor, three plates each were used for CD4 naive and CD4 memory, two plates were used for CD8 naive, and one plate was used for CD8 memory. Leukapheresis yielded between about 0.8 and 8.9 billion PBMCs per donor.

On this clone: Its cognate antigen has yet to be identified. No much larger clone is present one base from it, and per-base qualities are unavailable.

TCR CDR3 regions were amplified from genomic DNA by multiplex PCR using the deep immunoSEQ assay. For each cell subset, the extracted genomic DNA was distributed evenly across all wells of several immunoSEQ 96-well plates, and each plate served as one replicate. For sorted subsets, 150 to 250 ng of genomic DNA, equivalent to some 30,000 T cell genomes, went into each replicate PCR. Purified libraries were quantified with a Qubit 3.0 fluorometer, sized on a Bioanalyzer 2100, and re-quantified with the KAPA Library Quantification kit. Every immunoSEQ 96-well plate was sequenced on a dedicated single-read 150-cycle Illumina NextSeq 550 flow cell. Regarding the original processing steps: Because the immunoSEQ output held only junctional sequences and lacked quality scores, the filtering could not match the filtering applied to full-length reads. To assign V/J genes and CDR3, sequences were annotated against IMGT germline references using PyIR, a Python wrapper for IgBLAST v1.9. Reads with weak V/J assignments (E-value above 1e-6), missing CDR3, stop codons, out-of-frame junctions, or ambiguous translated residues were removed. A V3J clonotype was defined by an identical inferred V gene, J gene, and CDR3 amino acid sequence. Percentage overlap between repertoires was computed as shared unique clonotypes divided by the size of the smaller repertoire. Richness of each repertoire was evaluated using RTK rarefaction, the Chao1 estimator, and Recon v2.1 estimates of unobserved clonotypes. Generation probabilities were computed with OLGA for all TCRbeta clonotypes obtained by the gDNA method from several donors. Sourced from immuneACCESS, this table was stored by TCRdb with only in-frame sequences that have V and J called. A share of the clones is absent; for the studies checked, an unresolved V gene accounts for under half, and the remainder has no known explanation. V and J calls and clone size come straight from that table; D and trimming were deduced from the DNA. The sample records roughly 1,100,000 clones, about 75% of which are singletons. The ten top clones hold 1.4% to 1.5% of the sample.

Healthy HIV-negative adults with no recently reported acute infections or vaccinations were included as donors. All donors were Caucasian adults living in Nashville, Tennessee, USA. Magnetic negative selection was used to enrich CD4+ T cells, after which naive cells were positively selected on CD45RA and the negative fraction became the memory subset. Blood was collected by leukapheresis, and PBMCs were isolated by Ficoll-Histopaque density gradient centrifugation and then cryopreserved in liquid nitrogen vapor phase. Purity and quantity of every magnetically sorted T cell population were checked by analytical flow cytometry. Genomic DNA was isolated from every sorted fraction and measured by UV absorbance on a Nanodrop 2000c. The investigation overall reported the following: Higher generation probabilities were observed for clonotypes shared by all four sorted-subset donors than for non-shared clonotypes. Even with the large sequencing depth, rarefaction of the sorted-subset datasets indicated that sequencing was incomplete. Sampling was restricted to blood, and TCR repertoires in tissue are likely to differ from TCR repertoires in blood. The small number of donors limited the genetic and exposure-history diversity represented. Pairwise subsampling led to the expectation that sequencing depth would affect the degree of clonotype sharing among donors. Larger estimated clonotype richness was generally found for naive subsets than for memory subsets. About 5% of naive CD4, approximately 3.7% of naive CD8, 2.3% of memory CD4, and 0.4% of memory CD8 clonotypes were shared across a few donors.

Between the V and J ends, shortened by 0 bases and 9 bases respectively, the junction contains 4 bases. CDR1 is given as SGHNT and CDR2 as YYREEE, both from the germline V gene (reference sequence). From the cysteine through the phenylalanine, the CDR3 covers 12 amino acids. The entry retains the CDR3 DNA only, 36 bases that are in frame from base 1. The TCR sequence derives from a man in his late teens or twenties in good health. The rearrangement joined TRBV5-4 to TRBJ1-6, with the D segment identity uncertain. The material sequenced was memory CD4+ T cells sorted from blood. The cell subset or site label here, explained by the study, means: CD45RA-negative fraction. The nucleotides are TGTGCCAGCAGCTTGGACAGTTCACCCCTCCACTTT. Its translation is CASSLDSSPLHF.